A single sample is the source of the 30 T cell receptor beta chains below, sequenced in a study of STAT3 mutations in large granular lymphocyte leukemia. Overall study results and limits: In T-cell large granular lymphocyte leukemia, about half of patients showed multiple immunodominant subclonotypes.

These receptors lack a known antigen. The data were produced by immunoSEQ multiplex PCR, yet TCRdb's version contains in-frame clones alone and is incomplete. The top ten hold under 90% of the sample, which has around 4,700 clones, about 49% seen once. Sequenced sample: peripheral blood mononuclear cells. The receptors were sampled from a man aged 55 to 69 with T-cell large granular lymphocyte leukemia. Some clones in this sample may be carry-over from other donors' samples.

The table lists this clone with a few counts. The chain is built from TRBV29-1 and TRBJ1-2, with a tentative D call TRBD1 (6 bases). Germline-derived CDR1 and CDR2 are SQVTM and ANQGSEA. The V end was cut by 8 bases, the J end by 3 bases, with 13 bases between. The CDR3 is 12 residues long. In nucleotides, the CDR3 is TGCAGCCTCTGGGGGCAGGACTATGGCTACACCTTC. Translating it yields CSLWGQDYGYTF.

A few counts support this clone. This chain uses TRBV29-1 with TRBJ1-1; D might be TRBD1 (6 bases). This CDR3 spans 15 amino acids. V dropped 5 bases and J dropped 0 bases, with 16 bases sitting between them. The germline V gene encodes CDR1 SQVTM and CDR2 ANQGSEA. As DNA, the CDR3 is TGCAGCGTTCTCACTAACAGGGTTATGAACACTGAAGCTTTCTTT. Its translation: CSVLTNRVMNTEAFF.

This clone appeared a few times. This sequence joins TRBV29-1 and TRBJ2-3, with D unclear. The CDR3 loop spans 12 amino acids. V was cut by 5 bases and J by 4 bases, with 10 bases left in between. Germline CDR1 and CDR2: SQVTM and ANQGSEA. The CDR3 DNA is TGCAGCGTTACCCGGTCCCCAGATACGCAGTATTTT. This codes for CSVTRSPDTQYF.

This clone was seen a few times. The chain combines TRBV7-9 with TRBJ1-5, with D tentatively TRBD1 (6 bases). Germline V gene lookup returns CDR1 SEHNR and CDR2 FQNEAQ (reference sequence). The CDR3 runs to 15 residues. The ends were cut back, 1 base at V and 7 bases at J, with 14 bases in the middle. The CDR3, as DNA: TGTGCCAGCAGCTTAGAAGGGGGGGCTGGGCAGCCCCAGCATTTT. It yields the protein CASSLEGGAGQPQHF.

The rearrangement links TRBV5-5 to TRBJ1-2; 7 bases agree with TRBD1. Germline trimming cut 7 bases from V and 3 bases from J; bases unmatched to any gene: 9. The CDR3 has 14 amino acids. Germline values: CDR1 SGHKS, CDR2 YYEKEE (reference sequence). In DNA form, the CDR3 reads TGTGCCAGCGGGACAGACCCATTTGACTATGGCTACACCTTC. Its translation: CASGTDPFDYGYTF.

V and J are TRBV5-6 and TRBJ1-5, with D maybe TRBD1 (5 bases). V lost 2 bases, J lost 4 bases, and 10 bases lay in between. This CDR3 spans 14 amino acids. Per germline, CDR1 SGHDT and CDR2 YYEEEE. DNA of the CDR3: TGTGCCAGCAGCTTAGGGGCAGGGAATCAGCCCCAGCATTTT. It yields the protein CASSLGAGNQPQHF.

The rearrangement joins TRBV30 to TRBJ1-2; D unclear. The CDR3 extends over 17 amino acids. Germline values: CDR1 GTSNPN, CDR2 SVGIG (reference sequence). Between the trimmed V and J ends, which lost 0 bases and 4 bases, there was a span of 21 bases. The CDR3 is CAWSVVSVTWPRYGYTF. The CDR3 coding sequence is TGTGCCTGGAGTGTAGTAAGCGTCACTTGGCCTCGCTATGGCTACACCTTC.

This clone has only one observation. The DNA of the CDR3 is TGTGCCAGCTCACCATTCAGCTCCTACGAGCAGTACGTC. Protein sequence: CASSPFSSYEQYV. This rearrangement joins TRBV18 to TRBJ2-7; no clear D. The germline V and J ends were trimmed by 2 bases and 0 bases, with 5 bases remaining between them. Germline V CDR1 and CDR2: KGHSH, LQKENI. CDR3 size: 13 residues.

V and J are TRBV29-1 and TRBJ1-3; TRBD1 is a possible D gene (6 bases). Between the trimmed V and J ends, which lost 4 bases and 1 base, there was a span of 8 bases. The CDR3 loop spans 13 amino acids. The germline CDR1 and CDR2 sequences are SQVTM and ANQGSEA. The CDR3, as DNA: TGCAGCGTTGGCACAGGGTCTGGAAACACCATATATTTT. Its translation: CSVGTGSGNTIYF.

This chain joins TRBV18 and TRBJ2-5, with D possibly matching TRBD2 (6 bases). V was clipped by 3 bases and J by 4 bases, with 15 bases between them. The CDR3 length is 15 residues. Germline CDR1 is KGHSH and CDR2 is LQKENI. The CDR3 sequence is CASSPRASDTETQYF. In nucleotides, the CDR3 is TGTGCCAGCTCACCTCGAGCTAGCGACACAGAGACCCAGTACTTC.

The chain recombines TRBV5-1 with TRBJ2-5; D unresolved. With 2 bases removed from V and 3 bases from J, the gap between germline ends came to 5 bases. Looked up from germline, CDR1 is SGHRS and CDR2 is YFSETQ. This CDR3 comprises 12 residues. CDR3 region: CASSFGEETQYF. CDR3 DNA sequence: TGCGCCAGCAGCTTTGGTGAAGAGACCCAGTACTTC.

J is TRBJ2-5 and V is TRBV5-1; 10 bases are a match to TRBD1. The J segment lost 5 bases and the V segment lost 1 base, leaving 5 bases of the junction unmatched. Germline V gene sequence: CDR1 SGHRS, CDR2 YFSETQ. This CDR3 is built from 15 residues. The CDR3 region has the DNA TGCGCCAGCAGCTTGTGGGGGACAGGGGAGGAGACCCAGTACTTC. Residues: CASSLWGTGEETQYF.

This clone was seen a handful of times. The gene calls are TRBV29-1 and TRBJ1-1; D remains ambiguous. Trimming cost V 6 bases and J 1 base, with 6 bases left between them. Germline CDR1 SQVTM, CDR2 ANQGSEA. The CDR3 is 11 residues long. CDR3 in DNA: TGCAGCGTGGAGGGGAACACTGAAGCTTTCTTT. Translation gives CSVEGNTEAFF.

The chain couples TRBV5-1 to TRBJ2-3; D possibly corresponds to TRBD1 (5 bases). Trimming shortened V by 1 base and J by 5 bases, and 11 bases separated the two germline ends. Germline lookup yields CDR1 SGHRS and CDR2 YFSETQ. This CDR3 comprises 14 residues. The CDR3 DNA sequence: TGCGCCAGCAGCTTGAGTAGGGGTGAAGATACGCAGTATTTT. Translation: CASSLSRGEDTQYF.

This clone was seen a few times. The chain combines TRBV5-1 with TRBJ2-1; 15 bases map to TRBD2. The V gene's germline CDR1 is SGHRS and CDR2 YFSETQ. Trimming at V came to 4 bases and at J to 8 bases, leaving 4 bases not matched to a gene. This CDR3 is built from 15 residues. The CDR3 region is CASSPGLAGGDEQFF. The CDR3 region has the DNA TGCGCCAGCAGCCCCGGACTAGCGGGAGGGGATGAGCAGTTCTTC. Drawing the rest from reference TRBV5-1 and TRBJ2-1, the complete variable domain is KAGVTQTPRYLIKTRGQQVTLSCSPISGHRSVSWYQQTPGQGLQFLFEYFSETQRNKGNFPGRFSGRQFSNSRSEMNVSTLELGDSALYLCASSPGLAGGDEQFFGPGTRLTVL.

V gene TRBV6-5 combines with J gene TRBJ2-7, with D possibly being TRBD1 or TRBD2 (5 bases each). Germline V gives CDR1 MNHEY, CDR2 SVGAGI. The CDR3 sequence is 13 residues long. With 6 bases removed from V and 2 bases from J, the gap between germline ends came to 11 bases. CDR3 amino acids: CASSQGRAYEQYF. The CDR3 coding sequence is TGTGCCAGCAGCCAGGGACGGGCCTACGAGCAGTACTTC.

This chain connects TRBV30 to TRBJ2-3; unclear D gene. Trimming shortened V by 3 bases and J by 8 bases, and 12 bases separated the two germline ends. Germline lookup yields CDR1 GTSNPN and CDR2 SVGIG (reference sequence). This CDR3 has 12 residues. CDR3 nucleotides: TGTGCCTGGAGCGTCCATTCTGGTACGCAGTATTTT. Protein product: CAWSVHSGTQYF.

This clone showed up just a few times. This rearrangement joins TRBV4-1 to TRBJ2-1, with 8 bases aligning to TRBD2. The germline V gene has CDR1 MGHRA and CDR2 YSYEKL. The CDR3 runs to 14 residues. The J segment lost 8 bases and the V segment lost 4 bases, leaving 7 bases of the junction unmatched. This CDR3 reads CASSPQAGAHEQFF. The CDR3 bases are TGCGCCAGCAGCCCCCAAGCGGGAGCCCATGAGCAGTTCTTC.

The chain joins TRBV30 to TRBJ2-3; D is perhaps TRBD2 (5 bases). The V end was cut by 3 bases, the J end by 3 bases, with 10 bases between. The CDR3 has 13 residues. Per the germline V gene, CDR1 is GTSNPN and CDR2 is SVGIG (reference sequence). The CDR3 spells CAWSPTRTDTQYF. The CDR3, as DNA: TGTGCCTGGAGCCCCACTAGAACAGATACGCAGTATTTT.

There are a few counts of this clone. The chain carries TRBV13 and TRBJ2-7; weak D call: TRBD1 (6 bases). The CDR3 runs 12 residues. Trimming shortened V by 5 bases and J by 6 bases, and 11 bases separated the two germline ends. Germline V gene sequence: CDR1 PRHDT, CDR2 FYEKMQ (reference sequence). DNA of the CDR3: TGTGCCAGCAGCGTACAGGGTCGCGAGCAGTACTTC. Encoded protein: CASSVQGREQYF.

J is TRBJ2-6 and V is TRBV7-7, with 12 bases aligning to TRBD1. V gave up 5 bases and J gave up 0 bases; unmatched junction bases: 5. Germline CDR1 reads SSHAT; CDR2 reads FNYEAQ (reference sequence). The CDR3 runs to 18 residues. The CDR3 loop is CASSPGQGAISGANVLTF. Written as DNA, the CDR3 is TGTGCCAGCAGCCCGGGACAGGGGGCTATCTCTGGGGCCAACGTCCTGACTTTC.

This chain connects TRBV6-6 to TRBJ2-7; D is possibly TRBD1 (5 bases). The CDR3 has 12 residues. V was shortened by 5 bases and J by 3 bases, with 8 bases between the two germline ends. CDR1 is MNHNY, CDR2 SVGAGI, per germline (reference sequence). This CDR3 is CASSAGNYEQYV. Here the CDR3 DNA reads TGTGCCAGCAGTGCAGGGAACTACGAGCAGTACGTC.

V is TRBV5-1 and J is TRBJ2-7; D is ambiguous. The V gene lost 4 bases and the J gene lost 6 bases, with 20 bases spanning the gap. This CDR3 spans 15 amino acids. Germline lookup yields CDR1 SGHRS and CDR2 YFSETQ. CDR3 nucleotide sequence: TGCGCCAGCAGCACCTGCCAGGTTATATTCTGCGAGCAGTACGTC. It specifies CASSTCQVIFCEQYV.

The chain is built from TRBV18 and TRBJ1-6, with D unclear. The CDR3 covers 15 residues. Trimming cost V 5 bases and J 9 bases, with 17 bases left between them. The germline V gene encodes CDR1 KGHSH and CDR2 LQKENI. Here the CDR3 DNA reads TGTGCCAGCTCATTACGTTCCGACACCGGTTCACCCCTCCACTTT. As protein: CASSLRSDTGSPLHF.

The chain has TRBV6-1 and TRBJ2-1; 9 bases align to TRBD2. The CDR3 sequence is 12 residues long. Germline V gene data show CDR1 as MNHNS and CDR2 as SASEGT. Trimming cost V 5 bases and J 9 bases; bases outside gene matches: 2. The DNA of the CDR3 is TGTGCCAGCAGTTATAGCGGGGGTGAGCAGTTCTTC. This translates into CASSYSGGEQFF.

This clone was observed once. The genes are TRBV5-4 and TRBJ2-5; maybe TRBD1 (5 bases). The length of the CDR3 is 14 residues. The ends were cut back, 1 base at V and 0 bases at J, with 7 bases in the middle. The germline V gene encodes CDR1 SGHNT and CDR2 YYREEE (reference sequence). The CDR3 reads CASSLSRDQETQYF. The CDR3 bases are TGTGCCAGCAGCTTGAGCAGGGACCAAGAGACCCAGTACTTC.

DNA for the CDR3: TGTGCCAGCAGTTTACCCCCCGGGCCGCAGTACGTC. It specifies CASSLPPGPQYV. This chain connects TRBV7-2 to TRBJ2-7; no firm D call. Germline CDR1 and CDR2: SGHTA and FQGNSA. CDR3 length equals 12 residues. With 6 bases removed from V and 9 bases from J, the gap between germline ends came to 15 bases.

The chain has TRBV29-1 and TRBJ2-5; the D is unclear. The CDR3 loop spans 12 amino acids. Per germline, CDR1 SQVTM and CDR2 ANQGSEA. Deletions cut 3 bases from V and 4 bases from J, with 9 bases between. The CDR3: CSVEVGSETQYF. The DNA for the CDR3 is TGCAGCGTTGAGGTGGGATCAGAGACCCAGTACTTC. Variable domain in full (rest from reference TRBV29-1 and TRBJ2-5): SAVISQKPSRDICQRGTSLTIQCQVDSQVTMMFWYRQQPGQSLTLIATANQGSEATYESGFVIDKFPISRPNLTFSTLTVSNMSPEDSSIYLCSVEVGSETQYFGPGTRLLVL.

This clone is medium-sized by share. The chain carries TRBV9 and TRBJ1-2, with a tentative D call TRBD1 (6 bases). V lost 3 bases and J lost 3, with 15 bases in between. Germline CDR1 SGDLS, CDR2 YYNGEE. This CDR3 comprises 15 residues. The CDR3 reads CASSDRAGVDYGYTF. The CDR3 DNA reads TGTGCCAGCAGCGACCGGGCAGGGGTTGACTATGGCTACACCTTC.

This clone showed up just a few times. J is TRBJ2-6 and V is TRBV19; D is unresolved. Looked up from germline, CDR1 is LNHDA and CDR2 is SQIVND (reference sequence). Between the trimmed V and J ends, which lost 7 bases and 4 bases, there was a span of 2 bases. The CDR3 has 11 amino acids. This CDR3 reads CASTGANVLTF. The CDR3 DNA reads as TGTGCCAGTACCGGGGCCAACGTCCTGACTTTC.